These 20 T cell receptor beta chains share one sample of origin, sequenced in a study of T cell repertoires in cytomegalovirus infection. A single record per CDR3 protein comes from TCRdb applying MiXCR to the reads. The data show under 150,000 distinct CDR3 sequences, with roughly a quarter seen just once and 34% held by the top ten. Their specific antigens are unknown. Sequenced sample: PBMCs, sequenced either directly or after in vitro stimulation (not recorded which). Receptors were obtained from a human donor in good health (CMV status not recorded). Some clones in this sample may be carry-over from other donors' samples.

The chain couples TRBV20-1 to TRBJ2-4; D possibly corresponds to TRBD1 (6 bases). V was clipped by 4 bases and J by 7 bases, with 11 bases between them. CDR1 is DFQATT, CDR2 SNEGSKA, per germline (reference sequence). The CDR3 covers 12 residues. CDR3 nucleotides: TGCAGTGCTATGGGGGACACCAACATTCAGTACTTC. Its protein is CSAMGDTNIQYF.

The chain couples TRBV7-2 to TRBJ2-7, with a weak D call TRBD2 (5 bases). The length of the CDR3 is 13 residues. Germline loops: CDR1 SGHTA, CDR2 FQGNSA. Trimming took off 5 bases at V and 2 bases at J, with 10 bases between the two ends. The CDR3 protein is CASSPRGPYEQYF. CDR3 DNA: TGTGCCAGCAGCCCCCGGGGTCCCTACGAGCAGTACTTC.

This chain uses TRBV24-1 with TRBJ2-1; 9 bases are shared with TRBD2. V lost 4 bases and J lost 4; bases outside the gene matches: 10. The germline gives CDR1 KGHDR, CDR2 SFDVKD. This CDR3 has 17 amino acids. The CDR3 nucleotides are TGTGCCACCAGTGACCCGGACGGTCTAGCGGGATACAATGAGCAGTTCTTC. Translating it yields CATSDPDGLAGYNEQFF.

The chain combines TRBV2 with TRBJ1-2; 7 bases fit TRBD1. J was trimmed by 8 bases and V by 7 bases; bases with no gene match: 10. Germline V gene lookup returns CDR1 SNHLY and CDR2 FYNNEI. The CDR3 has 13 residues. The CDR3 protein is CASTLAGGRGYTF. The CDR3 DNA reads TGTGCCAGCACGTTGGCAGGGGGACGGGGCTACACCTTC.

In this sample, this clonotype turned up a few times. The chain is built from TRBV7-8 and TRBJ2-1, with no clear D. The CDR3 runs to 12 residues. The V gene's germline CDR1 is SGHVS and CDR2 FQNEAQ. V lost 5 bases and J 6 bases, leaving 8 bases between the germline ends. In DNA, the CDR3 is TGTGCCAGCAGCCCGGGTTTCAATGAGCAGTTCTTC. Translated, it gives CASSPGFNEQFF.

The rearrangement links TRBV27 to TRBJ2-7; 8 bases are shared with TRBD2. Unmatched junction bases numbered 6, after V lost 8 bases and J lost 3 bases. There are 13 residues in the CDR3. The germline gives CDR1 MNHEY, CDR2 SMNVEV (reference sequence). The CDR3 region is CASCGLALYEQYV. CDR3 bases: TGTGCCAGCTGCGGACTAGCCCTCTACGAGCAGTACGTC.

This clonotype was counted many times. The gene calls are TRBV7-2 and TRBJ1-6; perhaps TRBD1 as D (5 bases). V gave up 5 bases and J gave up 7 bases, with 12 bases separating them. The CDR3 is made up of 14 amino acids. Germline V gene lookup returns CDR1 SGHTA and CDR2 FQGNSA. As DNA, the CDR3 is TGTGCCAGCAGCCGTTCCAGGGACAATTCACCCCTCCACTTT. Residues: CASSRSRDNSPLHF.

This clonotype has ten or more counts. This sequence joins TRBV7-2 and TRBJ1-3; D might be TRBD1 (5 bases). The CDR3 is 16 amino acids. Germline CDR1 and CDR2: SGHTA and FQGNSA. The V gene lost 5 bases and the J gene lost 0 bases, with 14 bases spanning the gap. CDR3 loop: CASSRDLWRSGNTIYF. The CDR3 nucleotides read TGTGCCAGCAGCCGGGACCTTTGGCGCTCTGGAAACACCATATATTTT.

In this sample, this clonotype turned up many times. CDR3 sequence: CASSLVTSGLYNEQFF. As DNA, the CDR3 is TGTGCCAGCAGCTTAGTGACTAGCGGTCTATACAATGAGCAGTTCTTC. The chain combines TRBV7-2 with TRBJ2-1; 9 nucleotides match TRBD2. CDR3 length: 16 amino acids. In germline, CDR1 is SGHTA, CDR2 FQGNSA. V shed 1 base and J 4 bases; nucleotides not matched to a gene: 5.

This clonotype was observed a handful of times. The V and J genes are TRBV19 and TRBJ2-1; TRBD2 matches at 9 bases. Trimming cost V 6 bases and J 10 bases; bases outside gene matches: 13. Germline V CDR1 and CDR2: LNHDA, SQIVND (reference sequence). There are 15 residues in the CDR3. Here the CDR3 reads CASRASSGIVNEQFF. DNA of the CDR3: TGTGCCAGTAGGGCGTCTAGCGGGATCGTAAACGAGCAGTTCTTC.

CDR3 bases: TGTGCCATCACTAGTAGCGGGAGGAGCAATGAGCAGTTCTTC. Translating gives CAITSSGRSNEQFF. The V call is TRBV10-3, the J call TRBJ2-1, with TRBD2 identical over 10 bases. This CDR3 region has 14 residues. Trimming removed 7 bases from V and 6 bases from J; junction bases left unmatched: 6. In germline, CDR1 is ENHRY, CDR2 SYGVKD.

This clonotype was counted ten times or more. The chain carries TRBV7-8 and TRBJ2-1; the match to TRBD2 covers 8 bases. This CDR3 region has 15 residues. Germline-derived CDR1 and CDR2 are SGHVS and FQNEAQ. V lost 0 bases to trimming and J lost 5 bases; unmatched junction nucleotides: 3. The CDR3 protein is CASSLAGLGNNEQFF. The CDR3 nucleotides read TGTGCCAGCAGCTTAGCGGGACTAGGGAACAATGAGCAGTTCTTC.

In nucleotides, the CDR3 is TGTGCCATCAGTGAGGACTACCCTGAAGCCAAAAACATTCAGTACTTC. It specifies CAISEDYPEAKNIQYF. J is TRBJ2-4 and V is TRBV10-3, with D tentatively TRBD2 (5 bases). V lost 2 bases and J 0 bases, leaving 11 bases between the germline ends. The germline V gene encodes CDR1 ENHRY and CDR2 SYGVKD. The length of the CDR3 is 16 residues.

This chain links TRBV19 with TRBJ2-1, with 7 bases identical to TRBD1. CDR3 length equals 15 residues. CDR1 is LNHDA and CDR2 is SQIVND in the germline V gene (reference sequence). V trimming: 4 bases; J trimming: 1 base; junction bases outside the gene matches: 4. Written as DNA, the CDR3 is TGTGCCAGTAGTAACACACAGGGGTCCTACAATGAGCAGTTCTTC. This encodes CASSNTQGSYNEQFF.

This rearrangement joins TRBV7-6 to TRBJ1-2; D not certain. CDR1 is SGHVS and CDR2 is FNYEAQ in the germline V gene. The CDR3 is 13 amino acids. V lost 1 base and J lost 8, with 11 bases in between. The DNA of the CDR3 is TGTGCCAGCAGCTTAGTTGTCGTCGCGGGCTACACCTTC. Translating gives CASSLVVVAGYTF.

This sequence joins TRBV11-3 and TRBJ2-3, with D perhaps assigned TRBD1 or TRBD2 (5 bases each). The germline V and J ends were trimmed by 3 bases and 3 bases, with 19 bases remaining between them. CDR3 size: 17 residues. CDR1 is SGHNT, CDR2 YENEEA, per germline. The CDR3 here is CASSFRGTGMGTDTQYF. CDR3 nucleotide sequence: TGTGCCAGCAGCTTCCGTGGGACGGGAATGGGGACAGATACGCAGTATTTT. Variable domain in full (rest from reference TRBV11-3 and TRBJ2-3): EAGVVQSPRYKIIEKKQPVAFWCNPISGHNTLYWYLQNLGQGPELLIRYENEEAVDDSQLPKDRFSAERLKGVDSTLKIQPAELGDSAVYLCASSFRGTGMGTDTQYFGPGTRLTVL.

This clonotype was observed a handful of times. The chain joins TRBV20-1 to TRBJ2-1; weak D call: TRBD2 (5 bases). This CDR3 spans 14 amino acids. V lost 8 bases to trimming and J lost 3 bases, with 17 bases between them. The germline V gene has CDR1 DFQATT and CDR2 SNEGSKA (reference sequence). In nucleotides, the CDR3 is TGCAGTCCCCTCCAGGCTAGCAACTACAATGAGCAGTTCTTC. It specifies CSPLQASNYNEQFF.

Many counts were recorded for this clonotype. J is TRBJ1-4 and V is TRBV7-6; D is unresolved. The CDR3 has 14 amino acids. V lost 5 bases to trimming and J lost 8 bases, with 15 bases between them. CDR1 and CDR2 (germline): SGHVS, FNYEAQ. For the CDR3, the DNA is TGTGCCAGCAGCGCGGGGAGGGTCGGGGAAAAACTGTTTTTT. This encodes CASSAGRVGEKLFF.

The V and J genes are TRBV30 and TRBJ2-1; TRBD2 aligns across 9 bases. Trimming removed 1 base from V and 4 bases from J; junction bases left unmatched: 5. Germline V CDR1 and CDR2: GTSNPN, SVGIG (reference sequence). The CDR3 length is 15 residues. Written as DNA, the CDR3 is TGTGCCTGGAGTGACGGGACTAGCCTATACAATGAGCAGTTCTTC. It yields the protein CAWSDGTSLYNEQFF.

This clonotype has just a few counts. The chain carries TRBV7-3 and TRBJ2-3; 7 nucleotides agree with TRBD2. Germline V gene data show CDR1 as SGHTA and CDR2 as FQGTGA. V dropped 4 bases and J dropped 6; count of bases not matched to a gene: 7. The CDR3 is 14 residues long. In nucleotides, the CDR3 is TGTGCCAGCAGCTCCTGGACTAGTCCGGATACGCAGTATTTT. Its translation is CASSSWTSPDTQYF.